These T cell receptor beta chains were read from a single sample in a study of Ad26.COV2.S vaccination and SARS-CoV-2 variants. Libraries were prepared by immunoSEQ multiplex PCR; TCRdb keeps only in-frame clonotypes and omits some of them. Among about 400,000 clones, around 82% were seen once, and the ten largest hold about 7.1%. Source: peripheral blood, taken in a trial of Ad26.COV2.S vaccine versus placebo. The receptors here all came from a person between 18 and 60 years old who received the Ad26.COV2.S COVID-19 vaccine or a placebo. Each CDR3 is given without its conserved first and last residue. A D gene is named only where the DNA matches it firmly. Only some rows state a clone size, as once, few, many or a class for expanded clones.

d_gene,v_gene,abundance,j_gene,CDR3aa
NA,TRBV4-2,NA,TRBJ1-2,ASSQTDNYGYT
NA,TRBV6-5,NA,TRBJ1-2,ASSYDGGYGYT
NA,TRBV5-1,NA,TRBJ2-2,ASSSRAGSPGELF
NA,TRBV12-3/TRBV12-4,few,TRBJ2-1,ASSFAVNEQF
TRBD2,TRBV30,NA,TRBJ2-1,ARASGPGEWQF
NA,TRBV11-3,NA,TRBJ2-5,ASSLGEGETQY
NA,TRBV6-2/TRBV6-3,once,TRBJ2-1,ASSDLSGLLAYNEQF
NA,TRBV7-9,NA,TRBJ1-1,ASSSDRPVLYMNTEAF
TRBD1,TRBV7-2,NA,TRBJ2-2,ASSHHTGEAGELF
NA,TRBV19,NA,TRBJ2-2,ASSPLTGNTGELF
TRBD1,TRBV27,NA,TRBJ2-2,ASTLTGASGELF
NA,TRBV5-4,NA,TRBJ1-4,ASSERGPGEKLF
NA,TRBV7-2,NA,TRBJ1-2,ASSLLTTPYGYT
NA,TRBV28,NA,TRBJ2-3,ASTQETDTQY
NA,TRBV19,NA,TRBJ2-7,ASSISGSYLYEQY
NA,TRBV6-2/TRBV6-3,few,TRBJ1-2,ASSGRVHGYT
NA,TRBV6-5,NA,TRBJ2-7,ASSYSWPAASYEQY
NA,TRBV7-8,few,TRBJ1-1,AGTGTANTEAF
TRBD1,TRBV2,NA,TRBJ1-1,ASSLRGPGTEAF
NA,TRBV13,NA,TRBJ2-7,ASSLDSAYEQY
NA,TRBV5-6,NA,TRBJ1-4,ASSWGPSGTNEKLF
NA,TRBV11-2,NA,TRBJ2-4,ASSLVGGNIQY
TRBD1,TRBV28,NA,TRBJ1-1,ASSLGSGGVTEAF
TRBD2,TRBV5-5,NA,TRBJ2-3,ASRRDYLQY
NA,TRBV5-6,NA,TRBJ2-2,ASSSPMGSNTGELF
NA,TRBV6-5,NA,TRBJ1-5,ASRAGWSNQPQH
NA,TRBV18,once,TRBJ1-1,ASSPYGFSEAF
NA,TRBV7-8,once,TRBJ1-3,ASSRRVGSGTSGNTIY
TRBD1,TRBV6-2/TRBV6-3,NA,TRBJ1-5,ASSLLGQGTHQPQH
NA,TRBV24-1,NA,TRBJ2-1,ATSMGLFGIRGQHGPNEQF
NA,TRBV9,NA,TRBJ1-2,ASSVGQFNYGYT
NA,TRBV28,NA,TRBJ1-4,ASSLIGNMF
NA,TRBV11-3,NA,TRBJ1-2,ASSLAQGRNPDGYT
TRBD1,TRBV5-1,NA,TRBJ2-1,ASSRLQGAGGNEQF
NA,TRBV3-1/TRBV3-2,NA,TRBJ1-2,ASSQTGGSGYT
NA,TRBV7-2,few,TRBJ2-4,ASTPYAEAKNIQY
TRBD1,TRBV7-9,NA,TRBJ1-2,ASSRTGTYGYT